The clone carrying this T cell receptor (beta chain) was seen only a few times. No antigen is known for it. The data are from a study of cytomegalovirus exposure and HLA in healthy donors. Points from the study as a whole: A later analysis found that most CMV-associated TCR beta chains appeared HLA-restricted.

Primers for the PCR totalled 60 Vbeta and 13 Jbeta. Using immunoSEQ multiplex PCR, the repertoire was profiled, and TCRdb retains in-frame clones only, with some absent. Among just under 150,000 clones, 80% were seen once, and the ten largest hold 2.9%. Germline V gene lookup returns CDR1 LNHDA and CDR2 SQIVND (reference sequence). V lost 3 bases to trimming and J lost 7 bases; unmatched junction nucleotides: 15. There are 17 residues in the CDR3. This receptor was taken from a woman aged 25 to 39 in good health and CMV-seronegative. Sequenced sample: PBMCs. The chain links TRBV19 to TRBJ1-5; TRBD1 aligns across 7 bases. The CDR3 sequence is CASSIFLDRVVTQPQHF. The CDR3 nucleotides read TGTGCCAGTAGTATTTTTCTAGACAGGGTCGTGACGCAGCCCCAGCATTTT. Full variable domain (rest looked up from reference TRBV19 and TRBJ1-5): DGGITQSPKYLFRKEGQNVTLSCEQNLNHDAMYWYRQDPGQGLRLIYYSQIVNDFQKGDIAEGYSVSREKKESFPLTVTSAQKNPTAFYLCASSIFLDRVVTQPQHFGDGTRLSIL.